Sequencing of this T cell receptor beta chain was carried out in a study of blood T cell repertoires in COVID-19. Study in general: Some COVID-19 samples were acute and others convalescent; all came from the United States, Italy and Spain.

Recruited during active infection, patients (from Seattle) were subsequently followed longitudinally. The germline V gene has CDR1 SEHNR and CDR2 FQNEAQ (reference sequence). The germline V and J ends were trimmed by 2 bases and 2 bases, with 14 bases remaining between them. The CDR3 has 16 amino acids. Measured with immunoSEQ multiplex PCR; TCRdb has only the in-frame clones, and not every one. The data contain about 350,000 clones, roughly 90% of them singletons. This TCR was recovered from a woman aged 55 to 70 with COVID-19, enrolled during active disease. The sample was peripheral blood. The gene calls are TRBV7-9 and TRBJ2-3; tentatively, D is TRBD2 (6 bases). CDR3 amino acids: CASSLSRGKTTDTQYF. The CDR3 DNA is TGTGCCAGCAGCTTATCCCGCGGGAAAACCACAGATACGCAGTATTTT.